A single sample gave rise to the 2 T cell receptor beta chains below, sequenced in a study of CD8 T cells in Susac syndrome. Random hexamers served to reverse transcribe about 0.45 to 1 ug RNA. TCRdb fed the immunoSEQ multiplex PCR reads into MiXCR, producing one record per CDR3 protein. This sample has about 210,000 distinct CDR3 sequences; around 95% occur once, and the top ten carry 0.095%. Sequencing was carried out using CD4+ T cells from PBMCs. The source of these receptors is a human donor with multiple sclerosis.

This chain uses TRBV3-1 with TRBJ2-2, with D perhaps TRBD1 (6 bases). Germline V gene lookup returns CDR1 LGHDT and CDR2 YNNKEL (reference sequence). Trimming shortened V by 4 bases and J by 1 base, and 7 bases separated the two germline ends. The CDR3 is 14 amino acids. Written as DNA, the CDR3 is TGTGCCAGCAGCCCCAGGGGGAACACCGGGGAGCTGTTTTTT. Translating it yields CASSPRGNTGELFF.

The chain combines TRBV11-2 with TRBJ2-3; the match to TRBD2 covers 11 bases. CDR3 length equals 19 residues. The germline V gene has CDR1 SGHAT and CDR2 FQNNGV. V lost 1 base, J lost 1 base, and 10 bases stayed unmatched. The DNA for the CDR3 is TGTGCCAGCAGCTTAGGTTCTAGCGGGAGGACCTTTCGCACAGATACGCAGTATTTT. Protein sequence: CASSLGSSGRTFRTDTQYF.